This record covers a single T cell receptor beta chain. Germline values: CDR1 SGHDN, CDR2 FVKESK. The CDR3 is 17 residues long. The J segment lost 8 bases and the V segment lost 0 bases, leaving 8 bases of the junction unmatched. The record originates from a study of control samples from healthy donors and cancer patients. Only in-frame clones appear in the TCRdb table, and some are missing; sequencing was by immunoSEQ multiplex PCR. The sample shows under 130,000 clones, 80% to 90% of them seen only once. Sequencing used blood. The source of this sequence is a woman aged 45-65 years in good health. The chain carries TRBV14 and TRBJ2-1, with 12 bases fitting TRBD2. This CDR3 reads CASSQEPSGRVNDEQFF. CDR3 DNA sequence: TGTGCCAGCAGCCAAGAGCCTAGCGGGAGGGTTAACGATGAGCAGTTCTTC.